Shown below are 29 T cell receptor beta chains from a single sample sequenced in a study of identical twins. TCRdb reprocessed the 5' RACE reads via MiXCR and lists one record per CDR3 protein. The data contain hundreds of thousands of distinct CDR3 sequences, 8.6% of them singletons. A further study also used this sample, focusing on yellow fever vaccine responses in identical twins.

The sample was PBMCs. The source is a woman aged 18-29 years in good health.

In this sample, this clonotype turned up a few times. The chain recombines TRBV6-4 with TRBJ2-1, with 9 bases aligning to TRBD2. V was clipped by 7 bases and J by 4 bases; unmatched bases: 5. CDR1 and CDR2 from the germline V gene are MRHNA and SNTAGT. The CDR3 is 14 amino acids. CDR3 loop: CASKKSGGYNEQFF. DNA of the CDR3: TGTGCCAGCAAGAAAAGCGGGGGGTACAATGAGCAGTTCTTC.

Only a few counts were recorded for this clonotype. The CDR3 reads CASRLDTEAFF. DNA of the CDR3: TGTGCCAGCAGACTTGACACTGAAGCTTTCTTT. V and J are TRBV3-1 and TRBJ1-1; unclear D gene. V shed 6 bases and J shed 3 bases, with 5 bases lying between them. Germline V lookup: CDR1 LGHDT, CDR2 YNNKEL (reference sequence). The CDR3 length is 11 residues.

This clonotype was counted a few times. The chain employs TRBV20-1 and TRBJ2-5; D unresolved. Trimming shortened V by 6 bases and J by 1 base, and 18 bases separated the two germline ends. Germline CDR1 reads DFQATT; CDR2 reads SNEGSKA (reference sequence). The length of the CDR3 is 15 residues. The CDR3 region has the DNA TGCAGTGCCACCTCGGAAGCCGAGCCCCAAGAGACCCAGTACTTC. Translating it yields CSATSEAEPQETQYF.

The V and J genes are TRBV14 and TRBJ2-2; 7 bases fit TRBD2. Germline CDR1 is SGHDN and CDR2 is FVKESK. The CDR3 contains 16 residues. The V gene end was trimmed by 2 bases and the J gene end by 0 bases; junction bases not matched to a gene: 3. The CDR3 sequence: CASSQTLAANTGELFF. The DNA for the CDR3 is TGTGCCAGCAGCCAAACCCTAGCGGCGAACACCGGGGAGCTGTTTTTT.

This clonotype occurred many times. The chain is built from TRBV10-3 and TRBJ1-4; D remains ambiguous. The CDR3 length is 14 residues. CDR1 is ENHRY, CDR2 SYGVKD, per germline. V was cut by 6 bases and J by 6 bases, with 14 bases left in between. Here the CDR3 reads CAIRDDPVDEKLFF. CDR3 nucleotide sequence: TGTGCCATCAGAGATGACCCGGTAGATGAAAAACTGTTTTTT.

This clonotype has at least ten counts. The CDR3 bases are TGTGCCAGCAGTTTAAAAGCGAACACCGGGGAGCTGTTTTTT. Translated: CASSLKANTGELFF. V usage is TRBV12-3 or TRBV12-4 and J usage is TRBJ2-2; no reliable D call. V gave up 2 bases and J gave up 0 bases, with 4 bases separating them. This CDR3 has 14 residues.

This clonotype was counted a few times. V gene TRBV19 combines with J gene TRBJ1-1, with a possible D match to TRBD1 (5 bases). The V and J ends lost 4 bases and 10 bases respectively, with 22 bases between them. Germline lookup yields CDR1 LNHDA and CDR2 SQIVND (reference sequence). The CDR3 covers 15 residues. The DNA of the CDR3 is TGTGCCAGTAGTAGGGGCGACGGGGAAACATCTCTAGCTTTCTTT. Encoded protein: CASSRGDGETSLAFF.

This clonotype was observed a handful of times. The J gene is TRBJ1-6, the V gene TRBV7-3; tentative D call: TRBD1 (6 bases). V shed 2 bases and J shed 7 bases, with 9 bases lying between them. The CDR3 runs to 14 residues. The germline V gene encodes CDR1 SGHTA and CDR2 FQGTGA. This chain's CDR3 is CASSLSGVNSPLHF. The CDR3 DNA sequence: TGTGCCAGCAGCTTATCAGGGGTGAATTCACCCCTCCACTTT.

In its sample, this clonotype was seen a few times. The V and J genes are TRBV11-2 and TRBJ2-2; 11 bases map to TRBD2. The CDR3 contains 14 residues. J lost 9 bases, V lost 3 bases, and 3 bases had no gene match. CDR1 and CDR2 (germline): SGHAT, FQNNGV. CDR3 DNA: TGTGCCAGCAGCTTGACTAGCGGGACTTGGGAGCTGTTTTTT. Residues: CASSLTSGTWELFF.

This clonotype has just a few counts. The chain carries TRBV28 and TRBJ2-3; D remains unclear. Germline CDR1 and CDR2: MDHEN and SYDVKM. The V end was cut by 11 bases, the J end by 2 bases, with 14 bases between. This CDR3 has 13 residues. Here the CDR3 DNA reads TGTGCCGAGTCTTCATCCAACACAGATACGCAGTATTTT. Translated, it gives CAESSSNTDTQYF. The variable domain in full, with the rest retrieved from reference TRBV28 and TRBJ2-3, is DVKVTQSSRYLVKRTGEKVFLECVQDMDHENMFWYRQDPGLGLRLIYFSYDVKMKEKGDIPEGYSVSREKKERFSLILESASTNQTSMYLCAESSSNTDTQYFGPGTRLTVL.

This clonotype was recorded a few times. The chain links TRBV18 to TRBJ2-7, with D unclear. Trimming removed 1 base from V and 5 bases from J, with 18 bases in between. CDR1 is KGHSH, CDR2 LQKENI, per germline. The CDR3 spans 16 residues. CDR3 in amino acids: CASSPLVIWSGDEQYF. The CDR3 DNA reads as TGTGCCAGCTCACCACTCGTTATCTGGTCGGGCGACGAGCAGTACTTC.

This clonotype was seen only a few times. This chain connects TRBV5-1 to TRBJ2-5; 7 bases match TRBD1. This CDR3 spans 16 amino acids. CDR1 is SGHRS, CDR2 YFSETQ, per germline. J was trimmed by 0 bases and V by 0 bases; bases with no gene match: 5. Written as DNA, the CDR3 is TGCGCCAGCAGCTTGGAGGGACAGCCGTACCAAGAGACCCAGTACTTC. Amino acid sequence: CASSLEGQPYQETQYF. Full variable domain (outside the CDR3, taken from reference TRBV5-1 and TRBJ2-5): KAGVTQTPRYLIKTRGQQVTLSCSPISGHRSVSWYQQTPGQGLQFLFEYFSETQRNKGNFPGRFSGRQFSNSRSEMNVSTLELGDSALYLCASSLEGQPYQETQYFGPGTRLLVL.

This clonotype has a count of ten or more. This sequence joins TRBV10-2 and TRBJ2-7, with TRBD2 identical over 7 bases. V was pared by 3 bases and J by 7 bases, with 0 bases of the junction left unmatched. Germline CDR1 reads WSHSY; CDR2 reads SAAADI. CDR3 length equals 11 residues. The CDR3 reads CASSEAGEQYF. In DNA, the CDR3 is TGCGCCAGCAGTGAAGCGGGAGAGCAGTACTTC.

Ten or more counts support this clonotype. CDR3 sequence: CASSDYRNTGELFF. CDR3 sequence (DNA): TGTGCCAGCAGCGATTACAGGAACACCGGGGAGCTGTTTTTT. This sequence joins TRBV7-2 and TRBJ2-2, with no clear D. This CDR3 contains 14 residues. Germline-derived CDR1 and CDR2 are SGHTA and FQGNSA. Trimming removed 5 bases at V and 1 base at J, with 8 bases between.

This clonotype was observed at least ten times. The V call is TRBV14, the J call TRBJ2-7; the D is unclear. This CDR3 region has 12 residues. Germline CDR1 is SGHDN and CDR2 is FVKESK. V shed 1 base and J shed 3 bases, with 4 bases lying between them. In nucleotides, the CDR3 is TGTGCCAGCAGCCAAGTAGACTACGAGCAGTACTTC. Its protein product is CASSQVDYEQYF.

This clonotype came up a few times. V is TRBV7-9 and J is TRBJ2-7; TRBD1 might be the D (5 bases). The germline CDR1 and CDR2 sequences are SEHNR and FQNEAQ (reference sequence). With 5 bases removed from V and 2 bases from J, the gap between germline ends came to 10 bases. CDR3 size: 13 residues. The DNA of the CDR3 is TGTGCCAGCAGCACCCGACAGACCTACGAGCAGTACTTC. Translated: CASSTRQTYEQYF.

The rearrangement joins TRBV3-1 to TRBJ2-1; TRBD2 matches 10 bases. The CDR3 is 12 residues long. The ends lost 4 bases at V and 10 bases at J; junction bases unmatched: 1. Germline V CDR1 and CDR2: LGHDT, YNNKEL (reference sequence). Here the CDR3 DNA reads TGTGCCAGCAGCCGTAGCGGGAGGGAGCAGTTCTTC. This gives the protein CASSRSGREQFF.

This clonotype appeared a few times. The rearrangement uses TRBV6-2 or TRBV6-3 and TRBJ2-7; the match to TRBD2 covers 8 bases. Germline V CDR1 and CDR2: MNHEY, SVGEGT. With 6 bases clipped from V and 0 bases from J, the junction kept 16 bases outside the gene matches. The CDR3 runs 18 residues. DNA of the CDR3: TGTGCCAGCAGCTTCAATCCGACACGAGCGGGAGTCTCCTACGAGCAGTACTTC. Translated, it gives CASSFNPTRAGVSYEQYF.

The chain uses TRBV12-3 or TRBV12-4 and TRBJ2-7; D might be TRBD1 (7 bases). CDR3 length equals 15 residues. Trimming cost V 5 bases and J 2 bases, with 16 bases left between them. The CDR3 bases are TGTGCCAGCAGTGCGCGGGACAGCTCCCCCTACGAGCAGTACTTC. This sequence encodes CASSARDSSPYEQYF.

This clonotype was recorded many times. The chain employs TRBV18 and TRBJ2-7, with D maybe TRBD2 (5 bases). V dropped 0 bases and J dropped 6 bases, with 9 bases sitting between them. Germline assignment: CDR1 KGHSH and CDR2 LQKENI. The CDR3 runs 13 residues. The CDR3 DNA follows: TGTGCCAGCTCACCACCGCAAGGGAGCGAGCAGTACTTC. It encodes CASSPPQGSEQYF. The variable domain in full, with the rest retrieved from reference TRBV18 and TRBJ2-7, is NAGVMQNPRHLVRRRGQEARLRCSPMKGHSHVYWYRQLPEEGLKFMVYLQKENIIDESGMPKERFSAEFPKEGPSILRIQQVVRGDSAAYFCASSPPQGSEQYFGPGTRLTVT.

The chain combines TRBV7-3 with TRBJ2-3, with 8 bases identical to TRBD1. The trim removed 6 bases at V and 2 bases at J, leaving 10 bases unmatched. The CDR3 extends over 16 amino acids. Germline CDR1 reads SGHTA; CDR2 reads FQGTGA. CDR3 protein: CASSNHRGSPTDTQYF. DNA for the CDR3: TGTGCCAGCAGTAACCACAGGGGGTCCCCCACAGATACGCAGTATTTT.

This chain links TRBV27 with TRBJ1-2; D unclear. The germline V gene has CDR1 MNHEY and CDR2 SMNVEV (reference sequence). CDR3 length: 16 residues. V shed 2 bases and J shed 0 bases, with 13 bases lying between them. CDR3 in amino acids: CASSLTGDKPNYGYTF. The CDR3 bases are TGTGCCAGCAGTTTAACCGGAGACAAACCTAACTATGGCTACACCTTC.

This chain uses TRBV7-8 with TRBJ2-7, with 12 bases that match TRBD2. V was clipped by 4 bases and J by 4 bases; unmatched bases: 5. The CDR3 is 15 amino acids. The germline CDR1 and CDR2 sequences are SGHVS and FQNEAQ. In nucleotides, the CDR3 is TGTGCCAGCAGCTCGACTAGCGGGGGTCTTTACGAGCAGTACTTC. It yields the protein CASSSTSGGLYEQYF.

At least ten counts were recorded for this clonotype. This sequence joins TRBV18 and TRBJ2-3; D remains ambiguous. CDR1 and CDR2 (germline): KGHSH, LQKENI. Deletions cut 5 bases from V and 5 bases from J, with 17 bases between. CDR3 length equals 15 residues. CDR3: CASSNDGLPLDTQYF. DNA of the CDR3: TGTGCCAGCTCAAACGACGGTCTCCCCCTAGATACGCAGTATTTT.

In DNA form, the CDR3 reads TGCAGTGCTAGAGTCTATCGAAACTCCGGGTACACCTTC. This codes for CSARVYRNSGYTF. J is TRBJ1-2 and V is TRBV20-1; D unclear. V was clipped by 1 base and J by 11 bases, with 17 bases between them. The CDR3 covers 13 residues. CDR1 is DFQATT and CDR2 is SNEGSKA in the germline V gene (reference sequence).

This clonotype was observed at least ten times. The chain recombines TRBV5-1 with TRBJ2-1; 8 positions match TRBD1. The germline gives CDR1 SGHRS, CDR2 YFSETQ. The CDR3 spans 14 residues. Germline trimming cut 4 bases from V and 2 bases from J; bases unmatched to any gene: 2. The CDR3 nucleotides read TGCGCCAGCAGCCAGGGACAGGCCTACAATGAGCAGTTCTTC. It specifies CASSQGQAYNEQFF.

This clonotype has more than one count but fewer than ten. The chain joins TRBV12-3 or TRBV12-4 to TRBJ2-1; 7 bases align to TRBD1. CDR3 length: 17 amino acids. With 3 bases clipped from V and 5 bases from J, the junction kept 13 bases outside the gene matches. The CDR3 loop is CASSFMTSGQKDNEQFF. CDR3 sequence (DNA): TGTGCCAGCAGTTTTATGACATCGGGACAGAAAGACAATGAGCAGTTCTTC.

This clonotype came up a few times. The chain links TRBV6-9 to TRBJ2-1, with D possibly being TRBD1 (6 bases). CDR1 and CDR2 (germline): MNHGY, SVAAGI. The CDR3 is 16 amino acids. Trimming pared 1 base from V and 6 bases from J, leaving 16 bases between. The chain's CDR3 is CASSYCSGAKINEQFF. The CDR3 DNA reads as TGTGCCAGCAGTTATTGCTCAGGGGCGAAGATCAATGAGCAGTTCTTC.

This sequence joins TRBV7-9 and TRBJ2-7, with 11 bases aligning to TRBD2. Trimming at V came to 1 base and at J to 3 bases, leaving 5 bases not matched to a gene. Germline lookup yields CDR1 SEHNR and CDR2 FQNEAQ (reference sequence). This CDR3 spans 16 amino acids. The CDR3 is CASSLGQTSGVYEQYF. The DNA of the CDR3 is TGTGCCAGCAGCTTAGGACAGACTAGCGGGGTCTACGAGCAGTACTTC.